These 14 T cell receptor beta chains originate from one sample sequenced in a study of blood T cells in healthy people across ages. The authors ran a second PCR of about 6 to 11 cycles using a sample-barcoded 5' primer and a J-beta primer mix. A single record per CDR3 protein comes from TCRdb applying MiXCR to the 5' RACE reads. The profile shows about 940,000 distinct CDR3 sequences, around 48% of them singletons. Source material: blood. Every receptor here comes from a young man in good health.

Only a few counts were recorded for this clonotype. This sequence joins TRBV3-1 and TRBJ1-1, with TRBD1 as a possible D gene (6 bases). The CDR3 has 16 residues. CDR1 is LGHDT and CDR2 is YNNKEL in the germline V gene (reference sequence). The germline V and J ends were trimmed by 5 bases and 5 bases, with 21 bases remaining between them. The CDR3 region is CASSEGGGIGRTEAFF. CDR3 nucleotides: TGTGCCAGCAGCGAAGGGGGTGGGATCGGTAGGACTGAAGCTTTCTTT.

The chain employs TRBV5-1 and TRBJ2-1, with 11 bases identical to TRBD2. From germline, CDR1 is SGHRS and CDR2 YFSETQ. J lost 4 bases, V lost 5 bases, and 14 bases had no gene match. This CDR3 has 18 residues. The CDR3 bases are TGCGCCAGCAGTTTTAGCGGGGGGGCTCAATCGAAATACAATGAGCAGTTCTTC. This encodes CASSFSGGAQSKYNEQFF.

The chain combines TRBV29-1 with TRBJ1-2, with 9 bases matching TRBD1. Germline trimming cut 4 bases from V and 4 bases from J; bases unmatched to any gene: 7. In germline, CDR1 is SQVTM, CDR2 ANQGSEA. CDR3 length: 14 amino acids. The CDR3 nucleotides are TGCAGCGTTGTAGTACAGGGGGCTAGCTATGGCTACACCTTC. As protein: CSVVVQGASYGYTF.

V gene TRBV20-1 combines with J gene TRBJ2-6; D is unresolved. The length of the CDR3 is 16 residues. Trimming stripped 6 bases from V and 0 bases from J, with 15 bases between. CDR1 and CDR2 from the germline V gene are DFQATT and SNEGSKA (reference sequence). The CDR3 DNA follows: TGCAGTGCCCCCGTGGCAGGTAACTCTGGGGCCAACGTCCTGACTTTC. Translating it yields CSAPVAGNSGANVLTF.

The chain uses TRBV4-1 and TRBJ1-6; D might be TRBD1 (5 bases). This CDR3 has 15 residues. V lost 0 bases and J lost 8, with 11 bases in between. Germline CDR1 is MGHRA and CDR2 is YSYEKL. Here the CDR3 reads CASSQDRDGYSPLHF. DNA for the CDR3: TGCGCCAGCAGCCAAGACCGGGACGGATATTCACCCCTCCACTTT.

This clonotype was observed a handful of times. This sequence joins TRBV7-9 and TRBJ1-4; D not resolved. Per the germline V gene, CDR1 is SEHNR and CDR2 is FQNEAQ (reference sequence). The CDR3 covers 16 residues. With 4 bases removed from V and 8 bases from J, the gap between germline ends came to 20 bases. CDR3 nucleotide sequence: TGTGCCAGCAGCTCGCGGACGGGTAGAAAGCGGGAAAAACTGTTTTTT. Encoded protein: CASSSRTGRKREKLFF. Complete variable domain (other parts from reference TRBV7-9 and TRBJ1-4): DTGVSQNPRHKITKRGQNVTFRCDPISEHNRLYWYRQTLGQGPEFLTYFQNEAQLEKSRLLSDRFSAERPKGSFSTLEIQRTEQGDSAMYLCASSSRTGRKREKLFFGSGTQLSVL.

The table lists this clonotype with a few counts. This sequence joins TRBV7-2 and TRBJ2-1; D remains unclear. Germline values: CDR1 SGHTA, CDR2 FQGNSA. The CDR3 has 13 residues. Trimming shortened V by 1 base and J by 9 bases, and 10 bases separated the two germline ends. CDR3 residues: CASSLGRQAEQFF. The DNA of the CDR3 is TGTGCCAGCAGCTTAGGTCGGCAAGCTGAGCAGTTCTTC.

The chain has TRBV28 and TRBJ2-1; D may be TRBD1 or TRBD2 (5 bases each). This CDR3 region has 14 residues. Deletions cut 6 bases from V and 5 bases from J, with 14 bases between. Germline values: CDR1 MDHEN, CDR2 SYDVKM. The CDR3, as DNA: TGTGCCAGCAGAGCACCGGGGCGGAACAATGAGCAGTTCTTC. Its translation: CASRAPGRNNEQFF.

This clonotype was seen a few times. The chain couples TRBV12-3 or TRBV12-4 to TRBJ2-7, with D uncertain. Deletions cut 3 bases from V and 6 bases from J, with 6 bases between. The CDR3 is 11 residues long. CDR3 DNA sequence: TGTGCCAGCAGTTTTCAGGTCGAGCAGTACTTC. Protein sequence: CASSFQVEQYF.

This clonotype was observed a handful of times. The J gene is TRBJ1-4, the V gene TRBV6-2 or TRBV6-3; D remains unclear. Trimming cost V 4 bases and J 8 bases, with 8 bases left between them. The germline V gene encodes CDR1 MNHEY and CDR2 SVGEGT. The CDR3 has 12 amino acids. The CDR3 protein is CASSSSGEKLFF. DNA of the CDR3: TGTGCCAGCAGTTCGTCGGGAGAAAAACTGTTTTTT.

This clonotype has a handful of counts. The rearrangement uses TRBV6-5 and TRBJ2-7, with 10 nucleotides matching TRBD1. V was clipped by 0 bases and J by 6 bases; unmatched bases: 5. CDR3 size: 15 residues. CDR1 is MNHEY and CDR2 is SVGAGI in the germline V gene. CDR3 protein: CASSYSGTGEFEQYF. In DNA form, the CDR3 reads TGTGCCAGCAGTTACTCCGGGACAGGGGAGTTCGAGCAGTACTTC.

V usage is TRBV5-1 and J usage is TRBJ2-7; a weak D match, TRBD1 (6 bases). The CDR3 has 14 residues. Germline CDR1 and CDR2: SGHRS and YFSETQ. V lost 4 bases to trimming and J lost 6 bases, with 17 bases between them. CDR3 DNA: TGCGCCAGCAGCGGGGTGGGGGCTTTCGGCGAGCAGTACTTC. It yields the protein CASSGVGAFGEQYF. Supplemented by reference TRBV5-1 and TRBJ2-7, the full variable domain reads KAGVTQTPRYLIKTRGQQVTLSCSPISGHRSVSWYQQTPGQGLQFLFEYFSETQRNKGNFPGRFSGRQFSNSRSEMNVSTLELGDSALYLCASSGVGAFGEQYFGPGTRLTVT.

This chain links TRBV6-5 with TRBJ1-2; D is perhaps TRBD1 (5 bases). Between the trimmed V and J ends, which lost 2 bases and 4 bases, there was a span of 11 bases. Germline CDR1 and CDR2: MNHEY and SVGAGI. The CDR3 spans 14 residues. For the CDR3, the DNA is TGTGCCAGCAGTTACGACAGATCTTTCTATGGCTACACCTTC. Its translation is CASSYDRSFYGYTF.

Points on this clonotype: A junction end diverges from the germline sequence, so it may reflect a read error. The genes are TRBV7-8 and TRBJ2-7; D unclear. The CDR3 is 14 amino acids. CDR1 SGHVS and CDR2 FQNEAQ come from the germline V gene. The CDR3 DNA follows: TGTGCCAGCAGCTTAAAGGAGATTAGCTACGAGCAGTGCTTC. Its translation: CASSLKEISYEQCF.